In its sample, the clone carrying this TCR beta chain was seen once. Germline trimming cut 2 bases from V and 1 base from J; bases unmatched to any gene: 7. This CDR3 spans 16 amino acids. Germline values: CDR1 MGHRA, CDR2 YSYEKL. The data originate from a study of shared clonotypes between healthy human individuals. Naive CD8 cells lacked CD45RO, underwent positive selection for CCR7 and left out terminally differentiated effector memory CD45RA+ cells. The table came from immunoSEQ multiplex PCR; TCRdb's copy has only in-frame clones and leaves some out. The sample comprises about 2.2 million clones, 93% of which are singletons, and around 1.7% rests with the top ten.

The sequencing input was naive CD8+ T cells from PBMCs. This TCR was recovered from a man younger than 30 in good health. Some clones in this sample may be carry-over from other donors' samples. This chain joins TRBV4-1 and TRBJ2-5; 7 bases fit TRBD1. CDR3 protein: CASSQWGTVTQETQYF. Here the CDR3 DNA reads TGCGCCAGCAGCCAATGGGGGACAGTAACCCAAGAGACCCAGTACTTC.